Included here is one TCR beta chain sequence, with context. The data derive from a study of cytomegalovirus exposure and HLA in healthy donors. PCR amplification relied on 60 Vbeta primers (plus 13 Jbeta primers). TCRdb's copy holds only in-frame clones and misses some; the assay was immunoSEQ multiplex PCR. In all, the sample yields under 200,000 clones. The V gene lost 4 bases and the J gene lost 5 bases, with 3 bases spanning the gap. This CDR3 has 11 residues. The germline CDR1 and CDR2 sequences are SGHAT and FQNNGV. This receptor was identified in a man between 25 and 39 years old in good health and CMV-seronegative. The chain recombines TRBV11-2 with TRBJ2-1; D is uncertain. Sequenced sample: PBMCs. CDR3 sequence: CASSSDNEQFF. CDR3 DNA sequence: TGTGCCAGCAGCTCGGACAATGAGCAGTTCTTC.